This T cell receptor beta chain is from a study of technical replicates of blood from a few donors. Germline V CDR1 and CDR2: SGDLS, YYNGEE. The CDR3 covers 19 residues. J was trimmed by 2 bases and V by 0 bases; bases with no gene match: 13. Some clones are missing from TCRdb's copy, which holds only in-frame ones; the method was immunoSEQ multiplex PCR. The sample carries about 83,000 clones, around 96% recorded once. The material sequenced was T cells isolated from PBMCs. The V gene is TRBV9, the J gene TRBJ1-2; TRBD1 agrees at 10 bases. The receptor comes from a human donor in good health. The CDR3 sequence is CASSVGPAGTGDPNYGYTF. For the CDR3, the DNA is TGTGCCAGCAGCGTAGGTCCAGCCGGGACAGGGGACCCAAACTATGGCTACACCTTC.